This TCR beta chain was recovered during a study of T cells in Graves' hyperthyroidism and ophthalmopathy. The study, taken as a whole, reports: From stable hyperthyroidism, ophthalmopathy was set apart by a 13 V-J model. Most expanded thyroid clonotypes above 0.001 also appeared in blood.

RNA transcripts were the template for amplifying TCR beta CDR3 regions. First-round RT-PCR of the TCR CDR3 relied on the HTBI primer set. Via MiXCR, TCRdb re-called the multiplex PCR reads, giving one row per CDR3 protein. Among about 380,000 distinct CDR3 sequences, approximately 14% were seen once, and the ten largest hold 9.5% to 12%. Graves' hyperthyroidism qualified as stable when ophthalmopathy did not progress within 18 months. This clonotype has at least ten counts. Its antigen is still unknown. The source material was blood. The receptor was derived from a woman aged 55-70 years with Graves' hyperthyroidism.

The CDR3 DNA is TGTGCCACCAGCAGGGATTTAACCGGGACTCCTGGGACGAGCGAGCAGTACTTC. Translating gives CATSRDLTGTPGTSEQYF. This chain joins TRBV15 and TRBJ2-7, with a tentative D call TRBD2 (6 bases). The V end lost 3 bases, the J end lost 6 bases, and 27 bases lay between the germline ends. The CDR3 contains 18 residues. CDR1 LNHNV and CDR2 YYDKDF come from the germline V gene (reference sequence).